These 12 T cell receptor beta chains came from one sample sequenced in a study of T cells in tuberculosis. Produced via immunoSEQ multiplex PCR; TCRdb's table is partial and in-frame only. The sample comprises 85,000 to 90,000 clones, roughly 88% of which are singletons, and approximately 2% rests with the top ten. After thawing and overnight rest, PBMC were stained with GMM-loaded CD1B tetramer, viability dye and anti-CD3 for sorting. The lipid loaded on the CD1B tetramers was C32 glucose monomycolate from Rhodococcus equi. Material for sequencing was CD1b-GMM tetramer-negative cells sorted from PBMCs. Receptor source: an adult woman with latent tuberculosis.

This sequence joins TRBV12-5 and TRBJ2-7, with D hard to call. Germline values: CDR1 LGHNT, CDR2 FRNRAP. The CDR3 loop spans 11 amino acids. Trimming removed 1 base at V and 6 bases at J, with 4 bases between. CDR3 in DNA: TGTGCTAGTGGTTTGGGGAGCGAGCAGTACTTC. Encoded protein: CASGLGSEQYF.

This chain joins TRBV13 and TRBJ2-7; a weak D match, TRBD1 (6 bases). Trimming pared 3 bases from V and 7 bases from J, leaving 16 bases between. The V gene's germline CDR1 is PRHDT and CDR2 FYEKMQ (reference sequence). The CDR3 length is 14 residues. In DNA, the CDR3 is TGTGCCAGCAGCTTTGGTCAGGGGTCCTGGGAGCAGTACTTC. Its protein product is CASSFGQGSWEQYF.

This sequence joins TRBV5-6 and TRBJ2-7; D unclear. The V gene lost 5 bases and the J gene lost 2 bases, with 5 bases spanning the gap. Germline-derived CDR1 and CDR2 are SGHDT and YYEEEE. CDR3 length: 11 residues. Here the CDR3 DNA reads TGTGCCAGCAGTGACACCTACGAGCAGTACGTC. This sequence encodes CASSDTYEQYV.

The V and J genes are TRBV11-3 and TRBJ2-2; 8 bases agree with TRBD2. This CDR3 has 14 amino acids. The V segment lost 2 bases and the J segment 7 bases; nucleotides outside the gene matches: 3. From germline, CDR1 is SGHNT and CDR2 YENEEA. The CDR3 reads CASSLSSGVGELFF. CDR3 bases: TGTGCCAGCAGCTTAAGTAGCGGGGTCGGGGAGCTGTTTTTT.

CDR3 nucleotides: TGTGCCAGCAGTATGGGGACTAGCGGGGGGTGGACAGATACGCAGTATTTT. Its protein product is CASSMGTSGGWTDTQYF. The chain recombines TRBV28 with TRBJ2-3, with TRBD2 matching 15 bases. CDR1 and CDR2 from the germline V gene are MDHEN and SYDVKM. This CDR3 has 17 amino acids. Unmatched junction bases numbered 6, after V lost 5 bases and J lost 3 bases.

This chain connects TRBV29-1 to TRBJ2-3; TRBD2 matches 8 bases. The germline gives CDR1 SQVTM, CDR2 ANQGSEA. Trimming took 3 bases from V and 1 from J; bases not matched to a gene: 3. The CDR3 sequence is 14 residues long. The CDR3 spells CSVDVRGGTDTQYF. The CDR3 bases are TGCAGCGTTGATGTGCGGGGGGGCACAGATACGCAGTATTTT.

The chain joins TRBV2 to TRBJ1-6; TRBD1 is a possible D gene (6 bases). This CDR3 has 15 amino acids. CDR1 is SNHLY, CDR2 FYNNEI, per germline. V gave up 6 bases and J gave up 10 bases, with 19 bases separating them. CDR3 bases: TGTGCCAGCAGGAAAGACAGGCTAGAGGGGTCACCCCTCCACTTT. It encodes CASRKDRLEGSPLHF.

V and J are TRBV4-1 and TRBJ1-4; D remains unclear. The CDR3 spans 17 residues. Germline-derived CDR1 and CDR2 are MGHRA and YSYEKL. Trimming took 1 base from V and 2 from J, leaving 14 bases between them. The CDR3 DNA reads TGCGCCAGCAGCCAAGGACTCCCCGGAGACACTAATGAAAAACTGTTTTTT. As protein: CASSQGLPGDTNEKLFF.

The chain has TRBV6-5 and TRBJ1-5; a possible D gene is TRBD1 (5 bases). The CDR3 is 14 residues long. CDR1 and CDR2 from the germline V gene are MNHEY and SVGAGI. Trimming shortened V by 0 bases and J by 7 bases, and 10 bases separated the two germline ends. The CDR3 reads CASSYSGGGQPQHF. In DNA, the CDR3 is TGTGCCAGCAGTTACTCGGGGGGAGGACAGCCCCAGCATTTT.

V is TRBV6-5 and J is TRBJ1-4; D possibly corresponds to TRBD1 (6 bases). This CDR3 is 15 amino acids long. The V gene lost 6 bases and the J gene lost 7 bases, with 18 bases spanning the gap. Germline CDR1 MNHEY, CDR2 SVGAGI. Here the CDR3 reads CASSPGHLRGEKLFF. CDR3 nucleotides: TGTGCCAGCAGCCCGGGACACCTCCGGGGTGAAAAACTGTTTTTT.

This chain uses TRBV27 with TRBJ1-2; D perhaps matches TRBD1 (6 bases). The germline V gene has CDR1 MNHEY and CDR2 SMNVEV (reference sequence). The CDR3 has 12 amino acids. V was pared by 6 bases and J by 2 bases, with 7 bases between. CDR3 bases: TGTGCCAGCAGAGGACAGAACTATGGCTACACCTTC. Protein: CASRGQNYGYTF.

About this clone: Compared with germline, one end of the junction differs, possibly owing to a read error. The chain links TRBV7-7 to TRBJ2-1, with a weak D call TRBD1 (5 bases). Germline V gives CDR1 SSHAT, CDR2 FNYEAQ (reference sequence). The CDR3 totals 15 residues. As DNA, the CDR3 is TGTGCTAGCAGCTTAGGGGCAGGCTTTCTCAATGAGCAGTTCTTC. Its protein product is CASSLGAGFLNEQFF.